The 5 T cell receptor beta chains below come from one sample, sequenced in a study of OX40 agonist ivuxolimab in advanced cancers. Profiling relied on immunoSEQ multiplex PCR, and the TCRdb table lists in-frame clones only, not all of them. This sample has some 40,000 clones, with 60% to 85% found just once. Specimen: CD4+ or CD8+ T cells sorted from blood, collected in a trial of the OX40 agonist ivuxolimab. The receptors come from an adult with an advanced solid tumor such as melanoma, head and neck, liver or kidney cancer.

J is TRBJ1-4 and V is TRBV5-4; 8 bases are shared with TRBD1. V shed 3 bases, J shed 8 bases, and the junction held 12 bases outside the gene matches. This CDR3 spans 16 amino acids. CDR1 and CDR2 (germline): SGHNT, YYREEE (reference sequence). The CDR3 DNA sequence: TGTGCCAGCAGCTCGACCTCGGGGACAGGAGGGGAAAAACTGTTTTTT. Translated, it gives CASSSTSGTGGEKLFF.

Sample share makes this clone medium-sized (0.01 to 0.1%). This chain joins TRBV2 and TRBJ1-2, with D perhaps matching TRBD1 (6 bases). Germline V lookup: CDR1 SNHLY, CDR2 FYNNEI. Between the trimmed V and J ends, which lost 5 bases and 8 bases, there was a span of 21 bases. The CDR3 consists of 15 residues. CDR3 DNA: TGTGCCAGCAGTTTACCAGGGGCAGGGTTGAGGGGCTACACCTTC. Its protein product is CASSLPGAGLRGYTF. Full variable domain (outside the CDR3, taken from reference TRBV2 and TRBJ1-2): EPEVTQTPSHQVTQMGQEVILRCVPISNHLYFYWYRQILGQKVEFLVSFYNNEISEKSEIFDDQFSVERPDGSNFTLKIRSTKLEDSAMYFCASSLPGAGLRGYTFGSGTRLTVV.

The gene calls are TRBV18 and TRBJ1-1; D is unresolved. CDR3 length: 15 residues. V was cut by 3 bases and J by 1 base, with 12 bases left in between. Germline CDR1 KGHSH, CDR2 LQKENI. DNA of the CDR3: TGTGCCAGCTCACCCCTGGCACCTCCGAACACTGAAGCTTTCTTT. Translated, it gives CASSPLAPPNTEAFF.

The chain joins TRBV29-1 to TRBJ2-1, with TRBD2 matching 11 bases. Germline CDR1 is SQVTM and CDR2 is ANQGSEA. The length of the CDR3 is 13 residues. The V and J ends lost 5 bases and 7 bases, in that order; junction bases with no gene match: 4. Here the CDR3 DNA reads TGCAGCGTTACTAGCGGGAGAGGTAATGAGCAGTTCTTC. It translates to CSVTSGRGNEQFF.

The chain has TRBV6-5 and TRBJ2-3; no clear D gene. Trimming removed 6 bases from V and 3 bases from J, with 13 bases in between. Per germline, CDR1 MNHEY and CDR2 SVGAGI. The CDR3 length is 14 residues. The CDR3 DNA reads TGTGCCAGCAGGTGGACGAGTGTGACAGATACGCAGTATTTT. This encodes CASRWTSVTDTQYF.